Each of the 6 T cell receptor beta chains below was sequenced from the same sample in a study of blood T cells in healthy people across ages. With a J-beta primer mix and a sample-barcoded 5' primer, a second PCR ran about 6 to 11 cycles. TCRdb recomputed calls from the 5' RACE reads with MiXCR, one row per CDR3 protein. The sample lists about 1.7 million distinct CDR3 sequences, 28% occurring once. Sample: blood. These TCRs come from a woman aged 30 to 39 in good health.

This clonotype appeared a single time. An end of the junction does not agree with germline; a read error may underlie this. The rearrangement joins TRBV7-9 to TRBJ1-5; D is ambiguous. The CDR3 contains 13 residues. Germline V lookup: CDR1 SEHNR, CDR2 FQNEAQ (reference sequence). The CDR3 sequence is CASSPGGNQPHHF. CDR3 nucleotide sequence: TGTGCCAGCAGCCCCGGTGGAAATCAGCCCCACCATTTT.

The V gene is TRBV20-1, the J gene TRBJ2-1; D ambiguous. Deletions cut 7 bases from V and 10 bases from J, with 17 bases between. Looked up from germline, CDR1 is DFQATT and CDR2 is SNEGSKA (reference sequence). CDR3 size: 12 residues. The CDR3 nucleotides are TGCAGTGTTTCTTCACAGCGCCGGGAGCAGTTCTTC. Its protein is CSVSSQRREQFF.

V gene TRBV30 combines with J gene TRBJ2-1; 8 bases line up with TRBD2. Trimming at V came to 3 bases and at J to 6 bases, leaving 10 bases not matched to a gene. CDR3 length: 15 residues. Germline V gives CDR1 GTSNPN, CDR2 SVGIG (reference sequence). CDR3 region: CAWRKGAGACNEQFF. The DNA of the CDR3 is TGTGCCTGGAGAAAAGGAGCGGGGGCCTGCAATGAGCAGTTCTTC.

This chain links TRBV7-2 with TRBJ1-5; tentatively, D is TRBD1 (5 bases). V was pared by 5 bases and J by 0 bases, with 11 bases between. Germline values: CDR1 SGHTA, CDR2 FQGNSA. The CDR3 consists of 15 residues. CDR3 region: CASSRGLNSNQPQHF. The CDR3 DNA reads TGTGCCAGCAGCCGGGGACTGAATAGCAATCAGCCCCAGCATTTT.

In this sample, this clonotype turned up many times. This sequence joins TRBV29-1 and TRBJ1-2, with a weak D call TRBD1 (5 bases). Trimming cost V 3 bases and J 4 bases, with 9 bases left between them. This CDR3 is 12 amino acids long. CDR1 is SQVTM and CDR2 is ANQGSEA in the germline V gene. The CDR3 here is CSVEGQSYGYTF. The CDR3, as DNA: TGCAGCGTTGAGGGGCAGAGCTATGGCTACACCTTC.

This clonotype was picked up many times. The V call is TRBV12-3 or TRBV12-4, the J call TRBJ2-1; D ambiguous. Trimming left V 6 bases short and J 4 bases short, with 4 bases between. This CDR3 has 11 residues. The CDR3 bases are TGTGCCAGCAGACAGTACAATGAGCAGTTCTTC. It yields the protein CASRQYNEQFF.